The source of this T cell receptor (beta chain) is a study of T-cell reconstitution after alpha-beta-depleted transplantation in children. The CDR3 extends over 15 amino acids. The V end lost 3 bases, the J end lost 5 bases, and 13 bases lay between the germline ends. Germline V gene lookup returns CDR1 SEHNR and CDR2 FQNEAQ (reference sequence). This clonotype showed up many times. Preparing the TCRbeta library involved the use of unique molecular identifiers. In TCRdb, the PCR reads were re-called with MiXCR into one record per CDR3 protein. Found here are hundreds of thousands of distinct CDR3 sequences, around 16% of them singletons; the top ten hold approximately 1.1%.

The sample consisted of PBMCs from the stem cell graft donor, taken from the stem cell graft. V gene TRBV7-9 combines with J gene TRBJ2-2; the D is unclear. This receptor was obtained from a human donor who donated a stem cell graft to a child with acute myeloid leukemia. The CDR3 region has the DNA TGTGCCAGCAGCTTGGATACACAAACAACCGGGGAGCTGTTTTTT. This codes for CASSLDTQTTGELFF.